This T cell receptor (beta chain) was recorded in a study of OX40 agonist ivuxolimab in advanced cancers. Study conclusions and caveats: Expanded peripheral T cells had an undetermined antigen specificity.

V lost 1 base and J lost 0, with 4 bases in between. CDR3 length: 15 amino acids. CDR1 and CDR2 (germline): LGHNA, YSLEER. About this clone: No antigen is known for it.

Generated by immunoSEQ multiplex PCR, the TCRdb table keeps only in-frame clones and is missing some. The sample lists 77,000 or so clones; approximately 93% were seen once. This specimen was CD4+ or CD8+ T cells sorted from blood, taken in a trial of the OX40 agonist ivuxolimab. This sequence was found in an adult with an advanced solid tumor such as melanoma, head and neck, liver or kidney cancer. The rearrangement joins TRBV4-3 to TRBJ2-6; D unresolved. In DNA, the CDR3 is TGCGCCAGCAGCCAAGGTGTCTCTGGGGCCAACGTCCTGACTTTC. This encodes CASSQGVSGANVLTF.